This passage covers 26 T cell receptor beta chains from one sample sequenced in a study of beta chain features in type 1 diabetes (dated by TCRdb to 2016 to 2019). General conclusions and limits of the study: In all four CD4+ subsets, TCRB CDR3 length was moderately but significantly shorter in type 1 diabetes patients.

The library relied on the immunoSEQ multiplex PCR assay. The entire isolated RNA was reverse transcribed using the High Capacity cDNA Reverse Transcription Kit, and thus expressed TCRB transcripts were sequenced. This is the immuneACCESS table as TCRdb keeps it, with only in-frame sequences that have V and J called. A part of the clones is gone; compared with another copy, unresolved V genes explain less than half, and the rest is unexplained. A total of about 710,000 clones appear in this sample, more than 12% of them only once. The ten largest clones add up to 0.03% to 0.04% of the sample. The antigens of these receptors remain unknown. What was sequenced was naive CD4+ T cells from blood. What this sample's cell subset or site label stands for: true naive CD4+ T cells. The receptors derive from a man younger than 35 with type 1 diabetes.

This clone was recorded a few times. The chain joins TRBV29-1 to TRBJ2-3, with 10 bases fitting TRBD1. Germline trimming cut 2 bases from V and 5 bases from J; bases unmatched to any gene: 7. Looked up from germline, CDR1 is SQVTM and CDR2 is ANQGSEA. The CDR3 is 15 amino acids. The CDR3 DNA sequence: TGCAGCGTTGAAACCTCTGACAGGGGGCGAGATACGCAGTATTTT. This encodes CSVETSDRGRDTQYF.

V usage is TRBV30 and J usage is TRBJ1-6; D unclear. V dropped 5 bases and J dropped 9 bases, with 11 bases sitting between them. Germline V gene data show CDR1 as GTSNPN and CDR2 as SVGIG (reference sequence). The CDR3 sequence is 12 residues long. In nucleotides, the CDR3 is TGTGCCTGGCAAGCCTTTAGTTCACCCCTCCACTTT. The encoded protein is CAWQAFSSPLHF. The whole variable domain, filled in from reference TRBV30 and TRBJ1-6, reads SQTIHQWPATLVQPVGSPLSLECTVEGTSNPNLYWYRQAAGRGLQLLFYSVGIGQISSEVPQNLSASRPQDRQFILSSKKLLLSDSGFYLCAWQAFSSPLHFGNGTRLTVT.

The CDR3 is CASSGQGTEAFF. The CDR3 region has the DNA TGTGCCAGCAGTGGACAGGGGACTGAAGCTTTCTTT. This chain links TRBV11-3 with TRBJ1-1, with 9 bases that match TRBD1. This CDR3 contains 12 residues. The ends lost 6 bases at V and 5 bases at J; junction bases unmatched: 1. Germline loops: CDR1 SGHNT, CDR2 YENEEA.

This clone was seen a few times. The V call is TRBV2, the J call TRBJ2-3, with D possibly TRBD1 on 6 matching bases. Trimming took 3 bases from V and 13 from J, leaving 20 bases between them. The V gene's germline CDR1 is SNHLY and CDR2 FYNNEI. This CDR3 spans 14 amino acids. The CDR3 region is CASSDLTKGPGEYF. CDR3 nucleotide sequence: TGTGCCAGCAGTGACCTGACGAAAGGGCCAGGGGAGTATTTT.

The chain carries TRBV18 and TRBJ1-3; possibly TRBD1 for D (6 bases). CDR3 length: 12 residues. The V end was cut by 6 bases, the J end by 4 bases, with 7 bases between. The germline V gene has CDR1 KGHSH and CDR2 LQKENI. The DNA for the CDR3 is TGTGCCAGCTCCCAGGGGGGAAACACCATATATTTT. This sequence encodes CASSQGGNTIYF.

J is TRBJ2-5 and V is TRBV5-4; D unclear. Trimming took 0 bases from V and 3 from J, leaving 6 bases between them. CDR1 SGHNT and CDR2 YYREEE come from the germline V gene (reference sequence). The CDR3 runs to 13 residues. DNA of the CDR3: TGTGCCAGCAGCTTGGACAGCGAAGAGACCCAGTACTTC. Translation: CASSLDSEETQYF. The full variable domain, its missing parts supplied by reference TRBV5-4 and TRBJ2-5, is ETGVTQSPTHLIKTRGQQVTLRCSSQSGHNTVSWYQQALGQGPQFIFQYYREEENGRGNFPPRFSGLQFPNYSSELNVNALELDDSALYLCASSLDSEETQYFGPGTRLLVL.

The chain has TRBV14 and TRBJ1-2, with no clear D. V shed 3 bases and J shed 4 bases, with 9 bases lying between them. Germline V gene sequence: CDR1 SGHDN, CDR2 FVKESK. The CDR3 is 13 residues long. The CDR3 spells CASSQTRIYGYTF. CDR3 DNA sequence: TGTGCCAGCAGCCAGACACGGATCTATGGCTACACCTTC.

This clone was found a few times. This chain links TRBV30 with TRBJ2-7; 7 bases align to TRBD1. The CDR3 covers 11 residues. V lost 8 bases and J lost 3; bases outside the gene matches: 4. Germline V gene data show CDR1 as GTSNPN and CDR2 as SVGIG (reference sequence). The CDR3 region is CAATGFYEQYF. The CDR3 DNA reads TGTGCCGCGACAGGGTTCTACGAGCAGTACTTC.

The rearrangement links TRBV4-2 to TRBJ2-5; 11 bases map to TRBD2. The CDR3 contains 16 residues. Trimming took 1 base from V and 5 from J; bases not matched to a gene: 6. Germline V gives CDR1 LGHNA, CDR2 YNFKEQ. CDR3 protein: CASSQGLAGGWETQYF. CDR3 nucleotide sequence: TGTGCCAGCAGCCAAGGTCTAGCGGGGGGATGGGAGACCCAGTACTTC.

The chain uses TRBV6-5 and TRBJ2-3; D not certain. Per the germline V gene, CDR1 is MNHEY and CDR2 is SVGAGI. The CDR3 totals 15 residues. Trimming took 7 bases from V and 0 from J, leaving 14 bases between them. The CDR3 sequence: CASTFRGSSTDTQYF. The CDR3 DNA sequence: TGTGCCAGCACCTTCCGAGGTTCTAGCACAGATACGCAGTATTTT.

Concerning this clone itself: This same CDR3 is encoded by further DNA sequences in the sample. The V and J genes are TRBV30 and TRBJ2-3; no definite D call. This CDR3 has 11 residues. The ends were cut back, 0 bases at V and 6 bases at J, with 4 bases in the middle. The germline CDR1 and CDR2 sequences are GTSNPN and SVGIG (reference sequence). The CDR3 region is CAWSVGDTQYF. CDR3 sequence (DNA): TGTGCCTGGAGTGTGGGGGATACGCAGTATTTT. Filled out from reference TRBV30 and TRBJ2-3, the complete variable domain reads SQTIHQWPATLVQPVGSPLSLECTVEGTSNPNLYWYRQAAGRGLQLLFYSVGIGQISSEVPQNLSASRPQDRQFILSSKKLLLSDSGFYLCAWSVGDTQYFGPGTRLTVL.

The V call is TRBV5-1, the J call TRBJ2-7; 10 positions agree with TRBD2. Per the germline V gene, CDR1 is SGHRS and CDR2 is YFSETQ. The trim removed 4 bases at V and 5 bases at J, leaving 6 bases unmatched. The CDR3 is made up of 14 amino acids. CDR3 protein: CASSLLAGAHEQYF. Written as DNA, the CDR3 is TGCGCCAGCAGCCTCCTAGCGGGAGCACACGAGCAGTACTTC.

The count of this clone is one. CDR3 in amino acids: CSAVFTYEQYF. The CDR3, as DNA: TGCAGTGCCGTCTTCACCTACGAGCAGTACTTC. The J gene is TRBJ2-7, the V gene TRBV20-1, with D unresolved. The CDR3 consists of 11 residues. The V end lost 6 bases, the J end lost 2 bases, and 8 bases lay between the germline ends. Germline V gene lookup returns CDR1 DFQATT and CDR2 SNEGSKA (reference sequence).

This clone was counted between two and nine times. The chain has TRBV7-6 and TRBJ2-1, with a possible D match to TRBD2 (5 bases). Germline V gene data show CDR1 as SGHVS and CDR2 as FNYEAQ. V lost 3 bases to trimming and J lost 4 bases, with 10 bases between them. This CDR3 contains 14 residues. CDR3 loop: CASSFDTGYNEQFF. For the CDR3, the DNA is TGTGCCAGCAGCTTCGATACGGGGTACAATGAGCAGTTCTTC.

This clone turned up a few times. The chain joins TRBV25-1 to TRBJ1-5, with D possibly TRBD1 on 6 matching bases. Germline CDR1 and CDR2: MGHDK and SYGVNS. The V and J ends lost 8 bases and 2 bases respectively, with 10 bases between them. This CDR3 region has 13 residues. In nucleotides, the CDR3 is TGTGCCAGCTCACAGGGTGGCAATCAGCCCCAGCATTTT. Its translation is CASSQGGNQPQHF.

This chain joins TRBV6-1 and TRBJ2-7; 10 nucleotides match TRBD2. Germline lookup yields CDR1 MNHNS and CDR2 SASEGT. The J segment lost 5 bases and the V segment lost 3 bases, leaving 4 bases of the junction unmatched. CDR3 length equals 14 residues. Written as DNA, the CDR3 is TGTGCCAGCAGTGACGCTAGCGGGAGACACGAGCAGTACTTC. Protein sequence: CASSDASGRHEQYF.

The chain combines TRBV6-1 with TRBJ2-6, with D unclear. CDR3 size: 14 residues. The V gene's germline CDR1 is MNHNS and CDR2 SASEGT. Trimming took 4 bases from V and 1 from J, leaving 5 bases between them. CDR3 sequence (DNA): TGTGCCAGCAGTGGAGTTTCTGGGGCCAACGTCCTGACTTTC. Amino acids: CASSGVSGANVLTF.

The V and J genes are TRBV27 and TRBJ2-3; D ambiguous. Germline-derived CDR1 and CDR2 are MNHEY and SMNVEV (reference sequence). Trimming removed 5 bases from V and 1 base from J, with 4 bases in between. CDR3 length: 12 amino acids. The CDR3 reads CASSARTDTQYF. The DNA for the CDR3 is TGTGCCAGCAGTGCACGCACAGATACGCAGTATTTT.

The rearrangement uses TRBV5-1 and TRBJ1-2, with TRBD1 as a possible D gene (5 bases). V lost 1 base to trimming and J lost 5 bases, with 15 bases between them. CDR1 is SGHRS and CDR2 is YFSETQ in the germline V gene. The CDR3 is made up of 15 amino acids. The CDR3: CASSLTGGSPYGYTF. CDR3 in DNA: TGCGCCAGCAGCTTGACTGGGGGGTCCCCATATGGCTACACCTTC. Filled out from reference TRBV5-1 and TRBJ1-2, the complete variable domain reads KAGVTQTPRYLIKTRGQQVTLSCSPISGHRSVSWYQQTPGQGLQFLFEYFSETQRNKGNFPGRFSGRQFSNSRSEMNVSTLELGDSALYLCASSLTGGSPYGYTFGSGTRLTVV.

This chain uses TRBV25-1 with TRBJ2-2, with D possibly being TRBD1 (6 bases). V lost 1 base, J lost 5 bases, and 14 bases lay in between. Germline V gene lookup returns CDR1 MGHDK and CDR2 SYGVNS. CDR3 length: 16 residues. The CDR3 DNA sequence: TGTGCCAGCAGTGAATTAACAGGGAGTGGTACCGGGGAGCTGTTTTTT. Encoded protein: CASSELTGSGTGELFF.

The chain uses TRBV30 and TRBJ1-1; TRBD1 is a possible D gene (6 bases). The germline gives CDR1 GTSNPN, CDR2 SVGIG (reference sequence). Trimming removed 5 bases from V and 7 bases from J, with 14 bases in between. The CDR3 has 12 residues. For the CDR3, the DNA is TGTGCCTGGGACGCGGGGGACAATGAAGCTTTCTTT. It yields the protein CAWDAGDNEAFF.

The CDR3 bases are TGTGCCAGCAGCGGAGACAGGGACACTGAAGCTTTCTTT. Translated, it gives CASSGDRDTEAFF. V is TRBV7-8 and J is TRBJ1-1, with 7 bases aligning to TRBD1. The CDR3 sequence is 13 residues long. Germline CDR1 is SGHVS and CDR2 is FQNEAQ. V lost 5 bases and J lost 3; bases outside the gene matches: 3.

This clone has a handful of counts. The chain employs TRBV14 and TRBJ2-1, with 9 bases aligning to TRBD1. Germline values: CDR1 SGHDN, CDR2 FVKESK. With 2 bases clipped from V and 7 bases from J, the junction kept 12 bases outside the gene matches. The CDR3 covers 17 residues. CDR3 sequence reads: CASSQLQGANSLNEQFF. The CDR3 coding sequence is TGTGCCAGCAGCCAATTACAGGGGGCGAATTCGTTAAATGAGCAGTTCTTC.

The CDR3 reads CASMERQSSSGNTIYF. The CDR3 coding sequence is TGCGCCAGCATGGAAAGACAGTCTAGCTCTGGAAACACCATATATTTT. The gene calls are TRBV10-2 and TRBJ1-3, with D perhaps TRBD1 (5 bases). This CDR3 has 16 residues. The germline V gene has CDR1 WSHSY and CDR2 SAAADI. The ends were cut back, 7 bases at V and 0 bases at J, with 16 bases in the middle.

This chain joins TRBV7-2 and TRBJ2-3, with a possible D match to TRBD2 (6 bases). This CDR3 region has 14 residues. V shed 4 bases and J shed 1 base, with 9 bases lying between them. Germline values: CDR1 SGHTA, CDR2 FQGNSA. In nucleotides, the CDR3 is TGTGCCAGCAGCTCGGGACTCGGCACAGATACGCAGTATTTT. It translates to CASSSGLGTDTQYF.

This rearrangement joins TRBV7-2 to TRBJ2-7; D is undetermined. The CDR3 is made up of 18 amino acids. Germline V gene sequence: CDR1 SGHTA, CDR2 FQGNSA. Trimming took 1 base from V and 0 from J, leaving 19 bases between them. In DNA, the CDR3 is TGTGCCAGCAGCTTAGTTGTAGGCAGTCTCAAAGCCTCCTACGAGCAGTACTTC. The encoded protein is CASSLVVGSLKASYEQYF.